Each of the 9 T cell receptor beta chains below was sequenced from the same sample in a study of spatial heterogeneity in lung cancer. The time point: sample taken at primary tumor resection. General observations from the study: Expanded alpha and beta TCR counts within tumors tracked tumor mutation counts.

These receptors' antigens are unknown. TCRdb passed the 5' RACE reads through MiXCR, listing each CDR3 protein once. The data hold 9,000 to 10,000 distinct CDR3 sequences, with 2.9% observed a single time. Specimen: lung tumor tissue, collected at surgery. The receptor set was obtained from a male donor with early-stage non-small cell lung cancer.

This clonotype was seen ten or more times. The CDR3 sequence is CATRSGTDTQYF. DNA for the CDR3: TGTGCCACCAGGTCGGGGACAGATACGCAGTATTTT. This sequence joins TRBV12-3 or TRBV12-4 and TRBJ2-3; D is perhaps TRBD2 (5 bases). Trimming took off 10 bases at V and 3 bases at J, with 11 bases between the two ends. The CDR3 contains 12 residues.

This clonotype was seen ten or more times. The gene calls are TRBV20-1 and TRBJ2-1; no clear D. V lost 3 bases and J lost 8, with 20 bases in between. Per germline, CDR1 DFQATT and CDR2 SNEGSKA (reference sequence). This CDR3 is 15 amino acids long. In nucleotides, the CDR3 is TGCAGTGCTAGGTCCTTTAGTGGGGTTAAAGATGAGCAGTTCTTC. It specifies CSARSFSGVKDEQFF.

This clonotype was seen at least ten times. The gene calls are TRBV4-2 and TRBJ2-7; 11 bases map to TRBD2. CDR1 and CDR2 from the germline V gene are LGHNA and YNFKEQ. Germline trimming cut 0 bases from V and 4 bases from J; bases unmatched to any gene: 11. This CDR3 spans 18 amino acids. DNA of the CDR3: TGTGCCAGCAGCCAAGAATTAGTCCTAGCGGGGGGTTTTTACGAGCAGTACTTC. It specifies CASSQELVLAGGFYEQYF.

The chain couples TRBV19 to TRBJ2-7; TRBD1 matches 9 bases. V dropped 5 bases and J dropped 2; count of bases not matched to a gene: 10. This CDR3 has 16 residues. The germline V gene encodes CDR1 LNHDA and CDR2 SQIVND (reference sequence). In nucleotides, the CDR3 is TGTGCCAGTAGTCTCAACGGACAGGGGTGGACCTACGAGCAGTACTTC. Protein: CASSLNGQGWTYEQYF.

This clonotype is deemed medium-sized (0.01 to 0.1%). The rearrangement uses TRBV3-1 and TRBJ2-4; no firm D call. Trimming stripped 0 bases from V and 7 bases from J, with 4 bases between. Germline CDR1 and CDR2: LGHDT and YNNKEL (reference sequence). The CDR3 loop spans 12 amino acids. DNA of the CDR3: TGTGCCAGCAGCCAAGATGAGAACATTCAGTACTTC. Its translation: CASSQDENIQYF.

This clonotype was found many times. This chain uses TRBV11-2 with TRBJ1-1, with D possibly TRBD1 on 5 matching bases. Looked up from germline, CDR1 is SGHAT and CDR2 is FQNNGV. The CDR3 has 13 amino acids. V was shortened by 3 bases and J by 2 bases, with 7 bases between the two germline ends. CDR3 in DNA: TGTGCCAGCAGCTTTCAGGGAAACACTGAAGCTTTCTTT. Translating it yields CASSFQGNTEAFF.

By sample fraction, this clonotype is medium-sized. V is TRBV12-3 or TRBV12-4 and J is TRBJ2-1; 7 bases are a match to TRBD2. V trimming: 10 bases; J trimming: 6 bases; junction bases outside the gene matches: 12. The length of the CDR3 is 14 residues. CDR3 sequence (DNA): TGTGCCACCGTAGACCAAAGCGGGACCAATGAGCAGTTCTTC. Amino acid sequence: CATVDQSGTNEQFF.

This clonotype was detected ten times or more. This rearrangement joins TRBV5-5 to TRBJ1-1, with D tentatively TRBD1 (5 bases). Germline V gene lookup returns CDR1 SGHKS and CDR2 YYEKEE (reference sequence). This CDR3 contains 14 residues. The V end was cut by 4 bases, the J end by 1 base, with 11 bases between. The CDR3 region has the DNA TGTGCCAGCAGCGCCCAGACAGCGAACACTGAAGCTTTCTTT. Protein sequence: CASSAQTANTEAFF.

In its sample, this clonotype was seen many times. The rearrangement uses TRBV7-2 and TRBJ2-7; perhaps TRBD2 as D (5 bases). Trimming removed 0 bases at V and 3 bases at J, with 12 bases between. The germline V gene has CDR1 SGHTA and CDR2 FQGNSA. The CDR3 length is 15 residues. CDR3 DNA: TGTGCCAGCAGCTTAGCGACCCGGGGTGACTACGAGCAGTACTTC. It encodes CASSLATRGDYEQYF. Full variable domain (remainder filled in from reference TRBV7-2 and TRBJ2-7): GAGVSQSPSNKVTEKGKDVELRCDPISGHTALYWYRQSLGQGLEFLIYFQGNSAPDKSGLPSDRFSAERTGGSVSTLTIQRTQQEDSAVYLCASSLATRGDYEQYFGPGTRLTVT.